The 22 T cell receptor beta chains below were found in one sample sequenced in a study of T cells in localized non-small cell lung cancer. This table comes from immunoSEQ multiplex PCR, and its TCRdb copy is limited to in-frame clones, with some not included. The table includes some 85,000 clones, about 78% detected once. This specimen consisted of PBMCs, obtained before any cancer treatment. The receptors stem from a man between 35 and 75 years old with stage II squamous cell lung carcinoma.

The CDR3 DNA is TGTGCCAGCAGAGGAGTAGATTCGTTGGGGGAACTACCAGGTCAAATCCTCTATGGCTACACCTTC. This gives the protein CASRGVDSLGELPGQILYGYTF. The chain joins TRBV28 to TRBJ1-2; TRBD1 is a possible D gene (5 bases). Trimming pared 6 bases from V and 4 bases from J, leaving 39 bases between. Germline assignment: CDR1 MDHEN and CDR2 SYDVKM. The length of the CDR3 is 22 residues.

The genes are TRBV30 and TRBJ1-6; 8 bases align to TRBD1. The V gene's germline CDR1 is GTSNPN and CDR2 SVGIG (reference sequence). The CDR3 consists of 14 residues. With 5 bases clipped from V and 0 bases from J, the junction kept 0 bases outside the gene matches. The CDR3 protein is CAWGQGSYNSPLHF. CDR3 nucleotides: TGTGCCTGGGGACAGGGCTCCTATAATTCACCCCTCCACTTT.

The chain is built from TRBV28 and TRBJ2-7; 7 bases agree with TRBD1. The CDR3 has 17 residues. Trimming removed 3 bases from V and 0 bases from J; junction bases left unmatched: 11. CDR1 MDHEN and CDR2 SYDVKM come from the germline V gene. The CDR3 reads CASSLGPGQRTSYEQYF. The CDR3 nucleotides read TGTGCCAGCAGTTTGGGACCGGGACAGCGTACCTCCTACGAGCAGTACTTC.

The chain uses TRBV5-1 and TRBJ2-5, with a possible D match to TRBD2 (6 bases). Germline V gene lookup returns CDR1 SGHRS and CDR2 YFSETQ. CDR3 length equals 14 residues. Between the trimmed V and J ends, which lost 4 bases and 4 bases, there was a span of 14 bases. Written as DNA, the CDR3 is TGCGCCAGCAGCCCCCAGACGGGGGTAGAGACCCAGTACTTC. Translation gives CASSPQTGVETQYF.

CDR3 coding DNA: TGTGCCAGCAGCTTAAGTATAGGAGGCTACGAGCAGTACTTC. Its protein product is CASSLSIGGYEQYF. This chain links TRBV7-9 with TRBJ2-7, with D tentatively TRBD2 (5 bases). The germline V gene encodes CDR1 SEHNR and CDR2 FQNEAQ (reference sequence). V lost 2 bases and J lost 3, with 11 bases in between. This CDR3 has 14 residues.

This clone was observed once. The chain couples TRBV6-6 to TRBJ2-1; no clear D gene. The germline V gene encodes CDR1 MNHNY and CDR2 SVGAGI (reference sequence). CDR3 length equals 13 residues. Trimming pared 2 bases from V and 5 bases from J, leaving 7 bases between. Written as DNA, the CDR3 is TGTGCCAGCAGTTACATTTCGAACAATGAGCAGTTCTTC. It encodes CASSYISNNEQFF.

J is TRBJ2-7 and V is TRBV19; D is unresolved. The ends were cut back, 5 bases at V and 1 base at J, with 9 bases in the middle. The CDR3 covers 13 residues. Germline-derived CDR1 and CDR2 are LNHDA and SQIVND (reference sequence). CDR3 coding DNA: TGTGCCAGTAGTTCCCCCAGGTCCTACGAGCAGTACTTC. Its translation: CASSSPRSYEQYF.

The rearrangement joins TRBV5-4 to TRBJ1-2; D is ambiguous. The CDR3 spans 15 residues. Trimming shortened V by 0 bases and J by 6 bases, and 15 bases separated the two germline ends. Per germline, CDR1 SGHNT and CDR2 YYREEE (reference sequence). CDR3 sequence (DNA): TGTGCCAGCAGCTTGGGGTCCAACGGCGGGGATGGCTACACCTTC. It is translated as CASSLGSNGGDGYTF.

The genes are TRBV5-1 and TRBJ1-4; weak D call: TRBD1 (5 bases). The CDR3 sequence is 14 residues long. Germline loops: CDR1 SGHRS, CDR2 YFSETQ. Trimming cost V 6 bases and J 0 bases, with 9 bases left between them. The CDR3 sequence is CASTRASTNEKLFF. CDR3 nucleotide sequence: TGCGCCAGCACCAGGGCGTCAACTAATGAAAAACTGTTTTTT.

V is TRBV7-9 and J is TRBJ1-1; D might be TRBD1 (5 bases). The CDR3 extends over 13 amino acids. Trimming stripped 5 bases from V and 2 bases from J, with 9 bases between. Germline CDR1 and CDR2: SEHNR and FQNEAQ (reference sequence). In DNA, the CDR3 is TGTGCCAGCAGCCGCAGGGTAAACACTGAAGCTTTCTTT. It encodes CASSRRVNTEAFF.

The chain links TRBV6-5 to TRBJ1-2; TRBD1 is a possible D gene (6 bases). The CDR3 has 11 residues. Germline V CDR1 and CDR2: MNHEY, SVGAGI. The V end lost 6 bases, the J end lost 8 bases, and 10 bases lay between the germline ends. CDR3 in amino acids: CASSPGGGYTF. The CDR3, as DNA: TGTGCCAGCAGCCCGGGGGGCGGCTACACCTTC.

This rearrangement joins TRBV19 to TRBJ2-5; D possibly uses TRBD1 or TRBD2 (5 bases each). The CDR3 runs 13 residues. Germline V CDR1 and CDR2: LNHDA, SQIVND (reference sequence). The V gene lost 5 bases and the J gene lost 2 bases, with 9 bases spanning the gap. CDR3 protein: CASSGDLQETQYF. In DNA, the CDR3 is TGTGCCAGTAGTGGGGACCTACAAGAGACCCAGTACTTC.

This clone has a single count. The chain carries TRBV6-1 and TRBJ2-1; D not certain. Per germline, CDR1 MNHNS and CDR2 SASEGT. Trimming pared 2 bases from V and 3 bases from J, leaving 5 bases between. This CDR3 is 13 amino acids long. Here the CDR3 reads CASSEQIYNEQFF. Written as DNA, the CDR3 is TGTGCCAGCAGTGAACAGATCTACAATGAGCAGTTCTTC.

The chain couples TRBV29-1 to TRBJ1-1, with D unclear. The CDR3 is made up of 17 amino acids. CDR1 SQVTM and CDR2 ANQGSEA come from the germline V gene. V gave up 6 bases and J gave up 3 bases, with 26 bases separating them. In nucleotides, the CDR3 is TGCAGCGTCGAGAGACGTCCACACGAAGCCCCCGACACTGAAGCTTTCTTT. It is translated as CSVERRPHEAPDTEAFF.

V usage is TRBV6-5 and J usage is TRBJ2-7; D unclear. Trimming pared 5 bases from V and 4 bases from J, leaving 6 bases between. The CDR3 runs 11 residues. Germline V gene lookup returns CDR1 MNHEY and CDR2 SVGAGI. The CDR3: CASSPLYEQYF. In DNA, the CDR3 is TGTGCCAGCAGTCCCCTATACGAGCAGTACTTC.

This chain connects TRBV4-1 to TRBJ1-4; no definite D call. V was cut by 5 bases and J by 0 bases, with 13 bases left in between. Per the germline V gene, CDR1 is MGHRA and CDR2 is YSYEKL. The CDR3 has 16 residues. The CDR3 DNA is TGCGCCAGCAGCACCCCGGACCGTGCAACTAATGAAAAACTGTTTTTT. Translating gives CASSTPDRATNEKLFF.

The chain couples TRBV6-6 to TRBJ2-3, with TRBD1 matching over 7 bases. The CDR3 has 14 residues. V gave up 10 bases and J gave up 4 bases; unmatched junction bases: 11. Germline V CDR1 and CDR2: MNHNY, SVGAGI (reference sequence). The CDR3 loop reads CATRQGREADTQYF. The DNA for the CDR3 is TGTGCCACGAGACAGGGAAGAGAAGCAGATACGCAGTATTTT.

In its sample, this clone was seen once. V is TRBV28 and J is TRBJ1-5; D unclear. CDR1 MDHEN and CDR2 SYDVKM come from the germline V gene. V gave up 6 bases and J gave up 11 bases, with 11 bases separating them. CDR3 length: 11 amino acids. The CDR3 reads CASSHLPAQHF. CDR3 bases: TGTGCCAGCAGCCATCTACCGGCCCAGCATTTT.

V gene TRBV18 combines with J gene TRBJ1-5; D not resolved. The length of the CDR3 is 14 residues. The germline V gene has CDR1 KGHSH and CDR2 LQKENI. The V and J ends lost 2 bases and 7 bases respectively, with 12 bases between them. The CDR3 is CASSPGLSEQPQHF. DNA for the CDR3: TGTGCCAGCTCACCAGGACTTTCTGAGCAGCCCCAGCATTTT.

The chain recombines TRBV19 with TRBJ1-5, with D tentatively TRBD1 (5 bases). CDR3 length: 14 residues. Germline V lookup: CDR1 LNHDA, CDR2 SQIVND (reference sequence). Trimming left V 4 bases short and J 4 bases short, with 11 bases between. In DNA form, the CDR3 reads TGTGCCAGTAGTAGGTCAGGGAGAAATCAGCCCCAGCATTTT. Its protein product is CASSRSGRNQPQHF. Together with reference TRBV19 and TRBJ1-5, the CDR3 gives the full variable domain: DGGITQSPKYLFRKEGQNVTLSCEQNLNHDAMYWYRQDPGQGLRLIYYSQIVNDFQKGDIAEGYSVSREKKESFPLTVTSAQKNPTAFYLCASSRSGRNQPQHFGDGTRLSIL.

The chain employs TRBV6-5 and TRBJ2-3; D is unresolved. Trimming pared 4 bases from V and 6 bases from J, leaving 14 bases between. The CDR3 is 14 amino acids. Germline V CDR1 and CDR2: MNHEY, SVGAGI. The CDR3 reads CASSSDNPGDTQYF. In DNA, the CDR3 is TGTGCCAGCAGTTCCGACAACCCGGGCGATACGCAGTATTTT.

This chain joins TRBV5-1 and TRBJ2-5; 8 nucleotides agree with TRBD1. The CDR3 sequence is 14 residues long. CDR1 is SGHRS, CDR2 YFSETQ, per germline. The V gene end was trimmed by 4 bases and the J gene end by 2 bases; junction bases not matched to a gene: 4. The CDR3 DNA sequence: TGCGCCAGCAGCAAACGGACAGGGCAAGAGACCCAGTACTTC. Amino acid sequence: CASSKRTGQETQYF. Full variable domain (missing parts from reference TRBV5-1 and TRBJ2-5): KAGVTQTPRYLIKTRGQQVTLSCSPISGHRSVSWYQQTPGQGLQFLFEYFSETQRNKGNFPGRFSGRQFSNSRSEMNVSTLELGDSALYLCASSKRTGQETQYFGPGTRLLVL.